This TCR beta chain was recovered during a study of response to subunit inactivated influenza vaccine. MiXCR was run by TCRdb on the RT-PCR reads, yielding one entry per CDR3 protein. The sample has a few hundred thousand distinct CDR3 sequences; roughly 10% are singletons. Study outcomes and limitations: Only a handful of new T cells, the authors suggested, are recruited with each seasonal influenza vaccination.

V gave up 4 bases and J gave up 4 bases; unmatched junction bases: 9. The CDR3 loop spans 15 amino acids. Points on this clonotype: Its cognate antigen is unknown.

A further study also used this sample, focusing on T cells expressing NK-cell markers. In that study: Libraries used 5'RACE template switching adding universal primer site and UMIs. HCMV seropositivity marked seven of the eight sequenced donors; one was seronegative. As a fraction of CD8+ T cells, dominant NKG2C+ clonotypes reached about 1.0-7.5% in about six donors. Clarity on HCMV specificity was lacking for the expanded NKG2C+ T cell clones.

The specimen was PBMCs from blood, collected on the day of vaccination. The chain uses TRBV12-3 or TRBV12-4 and TRBJ1-1, with 7 bases that match TRBD1. The receptor comes from a man aged 50 or older who received an inactivated influenza vaccine. The CDR3 DNA reads as TGTGCCAGCAGTTCGAACAGGGGTAGGAGCACTGAAGCTTTCTTT. Translation: CASSSNRGRSTEAFF.